This is a list of T cell receptor beta chains from one sample in a study of cytomegalovirus exposure and HLA in healthy donors. Data came from immunoSEQ multiplex PCR; TCRdb stores just in-frame clones and leaves some out. The table gives 130,000 or so clones; the top ten clones make up about 2.2% of it. Sample: PBMCs. These receptors came from a woman in her late teens or twenties in good health and CMV-seronegative. Both conserved end residues are part of each CDR3. D genes are given only for firm matches.

J	V	D	DNA	CDR3
TRBJ2-5	TRBV6-5	-	TGTGCCAGCAGTTACATGGGACAATTAGAGACCCAGTACTTC	CASSYMGQLETQYF
TRBJ1-2	TRBV5-1	TRBD1	TGCGCCAGCAGCTTACTAGACAGGGGGGATGGCTACACCTTC	CASSLLDRGDGYTF
TRBJ2-1	TRBV10-3	-	TGTGCCATCAGTGAACAGGCGGACAATGAGCAGTTCTTC	CAISEQADNEQFF
TRBJ2-3	TRBV6-1	-	TGTGCCATTAGACTCGTGGATACGCAGTATTTT	CAIRLVDTQYF
TRBJ2-2	TRBV28	-	TGTGCCAGCAGCCCCTCTTTAAACACCGGGGAGCTGTTTTTT	CASSPSLNTGELFF
TRBJ2-1	TRBV6-4	TRBD1	TGTGCCAGCAGTGACTCCGGGACAGGGTCCAATGAGCAGTTCTTC	CASSDSGTGSNEQFF
TRBJ2-3	TRBV6-1	TRBD2	TGTGCCAGCAGTGAATTACTAGCGGGAGGGCCGGGGACAGATACGCAGTATTTT	CASSELLAGGPGTDTQYF
TRBJ2-1	TRBV5-5	-	TGTGCCAGCACAGGAACGGCAAGTGGGGTAGGGGGTGAGCAGTTCTTC	CASTGTASGVGGEQFF
TRBJ2-5	TRBV11-3	-	TGTGCCAGCAGCTTAATTCGGGATAGGGAGACCCAGTACTTC	CASSLIRDRETQYF
TRBJ2-1	TRBV6-5	TRBD2	TGTGCCAGCAGTTATCGGACTAGCGGGAGAGGTGAGCAGTTCTTC	CASSYRTSGRGEQFF
TRBJ2-2	TRBV6-6	TRBD2	TGTGCCAGCGACCCTAGCGGTTTGAACACCGGGGAGCTGTTTTTT	CASDPSGLNTGELFF
TRBJ1-1	TRBV6-1	-	TGTGCCAGCAGTGACCGGGGGACCAACACTGAAGCTTTCTTT	CASSDRGTNTEAFF
TRBJ2-7	TRBV7-3	TRBD2	TGTGCCAGCAGCGCGGGACTAGCGCCTTACGAGCAGTACTTC	CASSAGLAPYEQYF
TRBJ1-1	TRBV30	-	TGTGCCTGGACCAGAAGCAGGCCGAGCGGTGAAGCTTTCTTT	CAWTRSRPSGEAFF
TRBJ1-6	TRBV7-9	-	TGTGCCAGCAGCCTAAGAGACTCCTATAATTCACCCCTCCACTTT	CASSLRDSYNSPLHF
TRBJ1-1	TRBV29-1	TRBD1	TGCAGCGTAGGGACAGGGGGCACTGAAGCTTTCTTT	CSVGTGGTEAFF
TRBJ2-1	TRBV7-2	-	TGTGCCAGCCTGAGCAGGGGGGTCGGCTCCTACAATGAGCAGTTCTTC	CASLSRGVGSYNEQFF
TRBJ2-3	TRBV7-2	TRBD2	TGTGCCAGCAGCTTAACTAGCGGATGGATAGATACGCAGTATTTT	CASSLTSGWIDTQYF
TRBJ2-1	TRBV6-5	TRBD2	TGTGCCAGCAGAGCGGGGTACTCCTACAATGAGCAGTTCTTC	CASRAGYSYNEQFF
TRBJ1-1	TRBV30	TRBD1	TGTGCCTCACAGACAGGGTTGAACACTGAAGCTTTCTTT	CASQTGLNTEAFF
TRBJ1-2	TRBV28	-	TGTGCCAGCAAAAGTCAGGATTCTAACTATGGCTACACCTTC	CASKSQDSNYGYTF
TRBJ2-1	TRBV15	-	TGTGCCACCAGCAGATTTACAGGGTCCTACAATGAGCAGTTCTTC	CATSRFTGSYNEQFF
TRBJ1-1	TRBV19	-	TGTGCCAGTAGTGGGGGGAGGGGGAACACTGAAGCTTTCTTT	CASSGGRGNTEAFF
TRBJ2-3	TRBV6-4	TRBD2	TGTGCCAGCAGAGCTCTCGGGCGGGAGATAGATACGCAGTATTTT	CASRALGREIDTQYF
TRBJ1-5	TRBV29-1	-	TGCAGCGTTGGGCAGGGAGGGAATCAGCCCCAGCATTTT	CSVGQGGNQPQHF
TRBJ2-1	TRBV25-1	TRBD2	TGTGCCAGCAGCAAAGCCGGGACTAGCTACTGGAGTGAGCAGTTCTTC	CASSKAGTSYWSEQFF
TRBJ2-1	TRBV9	-	TGTGCCAGCAGCGTAGGTCCGGACAATGAGCAGTTCTTC	CASSVGPDNEQFF
TRBJ2-3	TRBV5-1	-	TGCGCCAGCAGCTTCCTCGGGATGCGGGAACGAGCAGATACGCAGTATTTT	CASSFLGMRERADTQYF
TRBJ1-2	TRBV10-3	-	TGTGCCATCAGTGCAAGCACTTTCTATGGCTACACCTTC	CAISASTFYGYTF
TRBJ2-3	TRBV15	TRBD1	TGTGCCACCAGCAAGGGACAGAGCACAGATACGCAGTATTTT	CATSKGQSTDTQYF
TRBJ2-7	TRBV10-1	TRBD2	TGCGCCAGCAGTGACCCGGGAGGCTACGAGCAGTACTTC	CASSDPGGYEQYF
TRBJ2-1	TRBV6-4	TRBD2	TGTGCCAGCAGTCCTACTAGCGGGAGTCCTAATGAGCAGTTCTTC	CASSPTSGSPNEQFF
TRBJ1-1	TRBV5-5	-	TGTGCCAGCAGCGGCGGGACGCCCGGGACTGAAGCTTTCTTT	CASSGGTPGTEAFF
TRBJ2-5	TRBV10-2	TRBD2	TGCGCCAGCAGTGATCTCCTAGCGGGTTTAAAGACCCAGTACTTC	CASSDLLAGLKTQYF
TRBJ2-7	TRBV6-1	TRBD1	TGTGCCAGCAGAACCGGGACAGGGGGGTCCTACGAGCAGTACTTC	CASRTGTGGSYEQYF
TRBJ2-2	TRBV7-6	TRBD2	TGTGCCAGCAGCGAGGGACTAGCGGTTAACACCGGGGAGCTGTTTTTT	CASSEGLAVNTGELFF
TRBJ2-1	TRBV20-1	TRBD2	TGCAGTGCTAGAGGGACTAGGAAGTTCTTC	CSARGTRKFF
TRBJ1-4	TRBV11-2	-	TGTGCCAGCAGCTTAGTATTGGGCAATCCGGGGGAAAAACTGTTTTTT	CASSLVLGNPGEKLFF
TRBJ2-3	TRBV11-2	TRBD2	TGTGCCAGCAGCTCCGGACTAGCGGGAAGCACAGATACGCAGTATTTT	CASSSGLAGSTDTQYF